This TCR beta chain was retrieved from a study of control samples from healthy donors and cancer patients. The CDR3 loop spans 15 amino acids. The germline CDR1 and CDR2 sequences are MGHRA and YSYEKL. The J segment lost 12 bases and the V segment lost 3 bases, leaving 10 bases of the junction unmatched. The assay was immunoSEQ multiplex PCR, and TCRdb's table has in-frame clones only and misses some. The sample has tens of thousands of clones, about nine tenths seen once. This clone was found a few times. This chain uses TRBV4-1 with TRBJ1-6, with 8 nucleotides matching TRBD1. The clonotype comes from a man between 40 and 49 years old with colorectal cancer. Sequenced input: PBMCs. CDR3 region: CASSQGQADNRPLHF. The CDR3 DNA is TGCGCCAGCAGCCAGGGACAGGCCGACAATAGACCCCTCCACTTT.